This T cell receptor (beta chain) was sequenced for a study of blood T cell repertoires in COVID-19. How the authors handled the data: It was from reference gene primer amplification that nucleated cell counts were estimated. The table came from immunoSEQ multiplex PCR; TCRdb's copy has only in-frame clones and leaves some out. V, J and clone size were drawn from that table, and D and trimming were deduced from the DNA. The sample has over 130,000 clones; 82% are singletons. There are 17 residues in the CDR3. Germline loops: CDR1 SGHRS, CDR2 YFSETQ. V was clipped by 1 base and J by 4 bases; unmatched bases: 8.

The chain joins TRBV5-1 to TRBJ2-2; 9 bases agree with TRBD1. The specimen sequenced was peripheral blood. The TCR was taken from an elderly woman with acute or convalescent COVID-19. CDR3: CASSLQTGGATTGELFF. DNA for the CDR3: TGCGCCAGCAGCTTGCAAACAGGGGGCGCGACCACCGGGGAGCTGTTTTTT. The whole variable domain, remainder taken from reference TRBV5-1 and TRBJ2-2, is KAGVTQTPRYLIKTRGQQVTLSCSPISGHRSVSWYQQTPGQGLQFLFEYFSETQRNKGNFPGRFSGRQFSNSRSEMNVSTLELGDSALYLCASSLQTGGATTGELFFGEGSRLTVL.